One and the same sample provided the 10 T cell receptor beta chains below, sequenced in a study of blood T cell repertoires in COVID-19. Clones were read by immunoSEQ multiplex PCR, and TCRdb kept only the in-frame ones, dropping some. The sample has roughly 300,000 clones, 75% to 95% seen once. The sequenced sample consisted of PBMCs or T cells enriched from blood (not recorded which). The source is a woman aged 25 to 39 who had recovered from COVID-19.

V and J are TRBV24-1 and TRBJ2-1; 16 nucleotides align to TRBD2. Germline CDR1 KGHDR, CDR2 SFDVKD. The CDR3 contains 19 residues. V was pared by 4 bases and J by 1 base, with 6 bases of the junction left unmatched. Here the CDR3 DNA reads TGTGCCACCAGTGACACCGGGACTAGCGGGGGGGGATCCTACAATGAGCAGTTCTTC. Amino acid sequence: CATSDTGTSGGGSYNEQFF.

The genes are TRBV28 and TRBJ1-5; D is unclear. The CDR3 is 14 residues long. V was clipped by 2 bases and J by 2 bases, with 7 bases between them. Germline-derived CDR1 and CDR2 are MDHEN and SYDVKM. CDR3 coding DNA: TGTGCCAGCAGTTTAGTCCTTGGCAATCAGCCCCAGCATTTT. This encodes CASSLVLGNQPQHF.

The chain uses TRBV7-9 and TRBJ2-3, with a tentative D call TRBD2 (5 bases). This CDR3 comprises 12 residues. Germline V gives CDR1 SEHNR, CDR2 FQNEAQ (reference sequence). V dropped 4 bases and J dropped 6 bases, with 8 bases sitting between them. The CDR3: CASSSAADTQYF. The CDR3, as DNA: TGTGCCAGCAGCTCAGCGGCTGATACGCAGTATTTT. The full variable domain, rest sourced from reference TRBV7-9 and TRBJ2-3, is DTGVSQNPRHKITKRGQNVTFRCDPISEHNRLYWYRQTLGQGPEFLTYFQNEAQLEKSRLLSDRFSAERPKGSFSTLEIQRTEQGDSAMYLCASSSAADTQYFGPGTRLTVL.

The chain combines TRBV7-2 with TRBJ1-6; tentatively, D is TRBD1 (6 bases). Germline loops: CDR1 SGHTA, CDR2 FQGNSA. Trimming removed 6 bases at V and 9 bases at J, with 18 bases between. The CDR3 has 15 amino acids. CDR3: CASSPFRGGSSPLHF. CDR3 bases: TGTGCCAGCAGTCCCTTTAGGGGGGGAAGTTCACCCCTCCACTTT. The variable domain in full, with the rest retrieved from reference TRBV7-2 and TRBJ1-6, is GAGVSQSPSNKVTEKGKDVELRCDPISGHTALYWYRQSLGQGLEFLIYFQGNSAPDKSGLPSDRFSAERTGGSVSTLTIQRTQQEDSAVYLCASSPFRGGSSPLHFGNGTRLTVT.

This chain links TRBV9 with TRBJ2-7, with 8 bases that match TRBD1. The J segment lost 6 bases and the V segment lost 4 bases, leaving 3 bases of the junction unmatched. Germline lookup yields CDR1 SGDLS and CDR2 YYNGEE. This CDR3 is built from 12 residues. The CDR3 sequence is CASSFGTGEQYF. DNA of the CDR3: TGTGCCAGCAGCTTCGGGACAGGCGAGCAGTACTTC.

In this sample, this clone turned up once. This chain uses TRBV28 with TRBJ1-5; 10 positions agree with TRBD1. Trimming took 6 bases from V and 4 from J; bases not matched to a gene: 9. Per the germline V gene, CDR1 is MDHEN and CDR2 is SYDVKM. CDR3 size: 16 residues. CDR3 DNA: TGTGCCAGCAGCCAACGGACAGGGGGGGGAAATCAGCCCCAGCATTTT. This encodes CASSQRTGGGNQPQHF.

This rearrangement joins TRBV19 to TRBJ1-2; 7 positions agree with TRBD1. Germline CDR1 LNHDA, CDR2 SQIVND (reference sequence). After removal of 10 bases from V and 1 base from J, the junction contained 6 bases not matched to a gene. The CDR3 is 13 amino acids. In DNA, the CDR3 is TGTGCCACCCGGGACAGACTTAACTATGGCTACACCTTC. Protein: CATRDRLNYGYTF.

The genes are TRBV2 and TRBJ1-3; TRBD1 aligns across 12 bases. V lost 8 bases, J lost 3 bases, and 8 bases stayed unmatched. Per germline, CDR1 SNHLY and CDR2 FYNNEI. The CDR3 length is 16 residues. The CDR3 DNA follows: TGTGCCAGCGGCAGTGGGGACAGGGGGCTTGGAAACACCATATATTTT. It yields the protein CASGSGDRGLGNTIYF. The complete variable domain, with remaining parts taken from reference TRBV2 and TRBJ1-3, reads EPEVTQTPSHQVTQMGQEVILRCVPISNHLYFYWYRQILGQKVEFLVSFYNNEISEKSEIFDDQFSVERPDGSNFTLKIRSTKLEDSAMYFCASGSGDRGLGNTIYFGEGSWLTVV.

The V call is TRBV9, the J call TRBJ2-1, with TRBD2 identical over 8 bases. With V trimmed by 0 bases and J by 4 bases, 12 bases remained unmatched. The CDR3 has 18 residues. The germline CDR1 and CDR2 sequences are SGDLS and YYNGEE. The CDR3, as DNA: TGTGCCAGCAGCGTAGGGGGAGGTGGGCTAGCGGGTTACAATGAGCAGTTCTTC. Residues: CASSVGGGGLAGYNEQFF.

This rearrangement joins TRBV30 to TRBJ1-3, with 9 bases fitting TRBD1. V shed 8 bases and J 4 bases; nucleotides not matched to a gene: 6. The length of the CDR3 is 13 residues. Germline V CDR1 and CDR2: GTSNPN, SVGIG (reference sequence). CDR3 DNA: TGTGCCGGACGGACAGGGGCAGGAAACACCATATATTTT. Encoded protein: CAGRTGAGNTIYF.